One sample yielded the 23 T cell receptor beta chains listed below, sequenced in a study of blood T cells in healthy people across ages. Combining a sample-barcoded 5' primer with a J-beta primer mix, a second PCR ran for roughly 7 to 11 cycles. In TCRdb, the 5' RACE reads were re-called with MiXCR into one record per CDR3 protein. The sample consists of approximately 800,000 distinct CDR3 sequences, around 68% of them appearing once. What was sequenced was blood. Receptors originate from a man younger than 45 in good health.

The V call is TRBV4-3, the J call TRBJ2-5; D perhaps matches TRBD2 (5 bases). The end of the DNA is better explained by TRBJ2-7, so the J call may be wrong. Per germline, CDR1 LGHNA and CDR2 YSLEER. This CDR3 has 16 amino acids. The CDR3 sequence: CASSQAWESSGHEQYF. CDR3 DNA: TGCGCCAGCAGCCAAGCCTGGGAGTCGTCAGGCCACGAGCAGTACTTC.

The J gene is TRBJ1-1, the V gene TRBV7-3, with D hard to call. Germline CDR1 is SGHTA and CDR2 is FQGTGA. The V gene lost 6 bases and the J gene lost 3 bases, with 17 bases spanning the gap. The CDR3 length is 15 residues. CDR3 sequence: CASRRSGLMDTEAFF. As DNA, the CDR3 is TGTGCCAGCAGAAGATCGGGCCTGATGGACACTGAAGCTTTCTTT.

This CDR3 is CASSRRSAGVSYEQYF. The CDR3 nucleotides are TGTGCCAGCAGTCGTCGGTCAGCGGGGGTGTCCTACGAGCAGTACTTC. The chain employs TRBV7-2 and TRBJ2-4, with 8 bases identical to TRBD2. The J call may be in error: the DNA end matches TRBJ2-7 better. The CDR3 covers 16 residues. CDR1 and CDR2 (germline): SGHTA, FQGNSA.

This rearrangement joins TRBV6-5 to TRBJ2-4, with TRBD2 identical over 11 bases. The DNA matches TRBJ2-7 better at its end, which makes the J call doubtful. Germline-derived CDR1 and CDR2 are MNHEY and SVGAGI. The length of the CDR3 is 18 residues. The CDR3 DNA reads TGTGCCAGCAGTTACGCCGGGGGAGAACTAGCGGGAGCCTACGAGCAGTACTTC. Protein product: CASSYAGGELAGAYEQYF.

This clonotype appeared a few times. This chain uses TRBV7-2 with TRBJ2-4; D is possibly TRBD1 or TRBD2 (5 bases each). The CDR3 is made up of 17 amino acids. The V end was cut by 1 base, the J end by 0 bases, with 13 bases between. Germline V gene sequence: CDR1 SGHTA, CDR2 FQGNSA. CDR3: CASSLDGGRLAKNIQYF. The CDR3 nucleotides are TGTGCCAGCAGCTTAGATGGGGGACGACTAGCCAAAAACATTCAGTACTTC.

This chain connects TRBV11-1 to TRBJ2-1; TRBD2 is a possible D gene (5 bases). Germline loops: CDR1 SGHAT, CDR2 FQDESV (reference sequence). This CDR3 region has 14 residues. Trimming removed 5 bases from V and 5 bases from J, with 13 bases in between. The CDR3 is CASSRTGMDNEQFF. The CDR3 nucleotides are TGTGCCAGCAGCCGAACGGGGATGGACAATGAGCAGTTCTTC.

V gene TRBV12-3 or TRBV12-4 combines with J gene TRBJ2-4, with 7 bases lining up with TRBD1. This CDR3 region has 16 residues. V lost 3 bases, J lost 2 bases, and 7 bases stayed unmatched. CDR3 nucleotides: TGTGCCAGCAGTTTTGGGGGACAGTTCACCAAAAACATTCAGTACTTC. This sequence encodes CASSFGGQFTKNIQYF.

The rearrangement joins TRBV29-1 to TRBJ2-3; 9 bases align to TRBD2. After removal of 3 bases from V and 2 bases from J, the junction contained 15 bases not matched to a gene. Germline V CDR1 and CDR2: SQVTM, ANQGSEA. CDR3 length: 18 amino acids. CDR3 protein: CSVEGRKRGALFTDTQYF. In nucleotides, the CDR3 is TGCAGCGTTGAGGGGAGGAAGCGGGGGGCCTTATTCACAGATACGCAGTATTTT.

This clonotype appeared a single time. The V and J genes are TRBV10-3 and TRBJ1-2; tentative D call: TRBD1 (6 bases). Trimming cost V 9 bases and J 4 bases, with 15 bases left between them. Germline loops: CDR1 ENHRY, CDR2 SYGVKD. The length of the CDR3 is 13 residues. CDR3 region: CAITGTLGYGYTF. CDR3 DNA: TGTGCCATTACCGGGACACTGGGCTATGGCTACACCTTC.

The genes are TRBV6-1 and TRBJ2-5; D perhaps matches TRBD1 (7 bases). The germline V and J ends were trimmed by 6 bases and 2 bases, with 22 bases remaining between them. Germline CDR1 and CDR2: MNHNS and SASEGT. The CDR3 contains 17 residues. In DNA form, the CDR3 reads TGTGCCAGCAGCAGGGGGGTCCGACAAGCGAGACAAGAGACCCAGTACTTC. Amino acid sequence: CASSRGVRQARQETQYF.

J is TRBJ2-1 and V is TRBV7-9, with 8 bases matching TRBD1. CDR3 length: 18 residues. With V trimmed by 6 bases and J by 0 bases, 13 bases remained unmatched. Germline CDR1 SEHNR, CDR2 FQNEAQ (reference sequence). This CDR3 is CASSHHRDRSLSYNEQFF. The CDR3 DNA reads as TGTGCCAGCAGTCATCACCGGGACAGGAGCCTCTCCTACAATGAGCAGTTCTTC.

The rearrangement links TRBV29-1 to TRBJ1-2; the match to TRBD1 covers 9 bases. Per germline, CDR1 SQVTM and CDR2 ANQGSEA. J was trimmed by 3 bases and V by 7 bases; bases with no gene match: 6. The CDR3 sequence is 13 residues long. DNA of the CDR3: TGCAGCGCATCCGACAGGGGGGACTATGGCTACACCTTC. Amino acids: CSASDRGDYGYTF. The full variable domain, in which reference TRBV29-1 and TRBJ1-2 provide the parts outside the CDR3, is SAVISQKPSRDICQRGTSLTIQCQVDSQVTMMFWYRQQPGQSLTLIATANQGSEATYESGFVIDKFPISRPNLTFSTLTVSNMSPEDSSIYLCSASDRGDYGYTFGSGTRLTVV.

About this clonotype: A junction boundary mismatches the germline segment, possibly from a read error. The genes are TRBV14 and TRBJ2-6; no definite D call. The CDR3 extends over 21 amino acids. CDR1 and CDR2 from the germline V gene are SGHDN and FVKESK. The CDR3 nucleotides are TGTGTCAGCAGCCAAGAACTGGGGATTGGCAGTCTCCCTTCTGGGGCCAACGTCCTGACTTTC. As protein: CVSSQELGIGSLPSGANVLTF. The whole variable domain, filled in from reference TRBV14 and TRBJ2-6, reads EAGVTQFPSHSVIEKGQTVTLRCDPISGHDNLYWYRRVMGKEIKFLLHFVKESKQDESGMPNNRFLAERTGGTYSTLKVQPAELEDSGVYFCVSSQELGIGSLPSGANVLTFGAGSRLTVL.

V is TRBV15 and J is TRBJ2-5; 11 bases are a match to TRBD1. Germline CDR1 reads LNHNV; CDR2 reads YYDKDF (reference sequence). The CDR3 length is 16 residues. The ends lost 4 bases at V and 5 bases at J; junction bases unmatched: 9. The CDR3 DNA is TGTGCCACCAGCACCTCCGGACAGGGGGCGCCGGAGACCCAGTACTTC. Its protein product is CATSTSGQGAPETQYF.

V and J are TRBV5-1 and TRBJ2-5; 11 nucleotides match TRBD2. Unmatched junction bases numbered 6, after V lost 0 bases and J lost 2 bases. This CDR3 has 17 amino acids. CDR1 is SGHRS, CDR2 YFSETQ, per germline. CDR3 loop: CASSLGRLAGRQETQYF. The CDR3 nucleotides are TGCGCCAGCAGCTTGGGGCGACTAGCGGGACGTCAAGAGACCCAGTACTTC.

CDR3 region: CASSPTALTDTQYF. CDR3 in DNA: TGTGCCAGCAGCCCGACAGCCCTCACAGATACGCAGTATTTT. The gene calls are TRBV7-3 and TRBJ2-3; tentatively, D is TRBD1 (5 bases). Germline assignment: CDR1 SGHTA and CDR2 FQGTGA. The germline V and J ends were trimmed by 5 bases and 2 bases, with 11 bases remaining between them. The CDR3 has 14 residues. The entire variable domain, with the rest obtained from reference TRBV7-3 and TRBJ2-3, is as follows: GAGVSQTPSNKVTEKGKYVELRCDPISGHTALYWYRQSLGQGPEFLIYFQGTGAADDSGLPNDRFFAVRPEGSVSTLKIQRTERGDSAVYLCASSPTALTDTQYFGPGTRLTVL.

This chain uses TRBV9 with TRBJ2-7, with D possibly matching TRBD2 (6 bases). The CDR3 has 15 amino acids. Germline V lookup: CDR1 SGDLS, CDR2 YYNGEE. Trimming took off 3 bases at V and 3 bases at J, with 16 bases between the two ends. The DNA for the CDR3 is TGTGCCAGCAGCGCATCCGCTGGCGGGGTCTACGAGCAGTACTTC. This gives the protein CASSASAGGVYEQYF. Drawing the rest from reference TRBV9 and TRBJ2-7, the complete variable domain is DSGVTQTPKHLITATGQRVTLRCSPRSGDLSVYWYQQSLDQGLQFLIQYYNGEERAKGNILERFSAQQFPDLHSELNLSSLELGDSALYFCASSASAGGVYEQYFGPGTRLTVT.

The chain is built from TRBV12-3 or TRBV12-4 and TRBJ1-6; D unclear. This CDR3 is built from 13 residues. Trimming removed 2 bases at V and 5 bases at J, with 4 bases between. As DNA, the CDR3 is TGTGCCAGCAGTTTACTGCATAATTCACCCCTCCACTTT. The encoded protein is CASSLLHNSPLHF.

This chain joins TRBV9 and TRBJ2-7, with 7 bases that match TRBD1. The CDR3 consists of 15 residues. V shed 4 bases and J 7 bases; nucleotides not matched to a gene: 14. CDR1 and CDR2 from the germline V gene are SGDLS and YYNGEE. The CDR3 loop is CASSWGTVSSEEQYF. CDR3 nucleotide sequence: TGTGCCAGCAGCTGGGGGACAGTTTCATCGGAAGAGCAGTACTTC.

This clonotype appeared once. The chain links TRBV10-3 to TRBJ1-3; D gene uncertain. The CDR3 length is 14 residues. Trimming left V 6 bases short and J 4 bases short, with 13 bases between. The V gene's germline CDR1 is ENHRY and CDR2 SYGVKD. CDR3 DNA: TGTGCCATCAGAGTCGCGGGAGACGGAAACACCATATATTTT. Translation: CAIRVAGDGNTIYF.

The chain recombines TRBV20-1 with TRBJ2-5; D might be TRBD2 (6 bases). The J call is doubtful: the DNA matches TRBJ2-7 better. The CDR3 sequence is 13 residues long. From germline, CDR1 is DFQATT and CDR2 SNEGSKA (reference sequence). CDR3 nucleotides: TGCAGTGCTAGAGATCCGGGGGTCCCCGAGCAGTACTTC. Its translation is CSARDPGVPEQYF.

This clonotype came up a few times. The V and J genes are TRBV13 and TRBJ2-6; 7 bases are a match to TRBD1. V was pared by 1 base and J by 0 bases, with 6 bases of the junction left unmatched. The germline CDR1 and CDR2 sequences are PRHDT and FYEKMQ (reference sequence). This CDR3 is built from 18 residues. This chain's CDR3 is CASSLAAGGSSGANVLTF. DNA of the CDR3: TGTGCCAGCAGCTTAGCGGCAGGGGGTTCCTCTGGGGCCAACGTCCTGACTTTC.

The chain recombines TRBV21-1 with TRBJ2-5; the D call of TRBD1 is as the table states it, not checked on the DNA. Near its end, the DNA agrees better with TRBJ2-7, so the J call may be wrong. TRBV21-1 is assigned pseudogene status. The CDR3 covers 16 residues. The CDR3 here is CASSKAVGGGGNEQYF. The DNA of the CDR3 is TGTGCCAGCAGCAAAGCAGTGGGAGGGGGCGGAAACGAGCAGTACTTC.